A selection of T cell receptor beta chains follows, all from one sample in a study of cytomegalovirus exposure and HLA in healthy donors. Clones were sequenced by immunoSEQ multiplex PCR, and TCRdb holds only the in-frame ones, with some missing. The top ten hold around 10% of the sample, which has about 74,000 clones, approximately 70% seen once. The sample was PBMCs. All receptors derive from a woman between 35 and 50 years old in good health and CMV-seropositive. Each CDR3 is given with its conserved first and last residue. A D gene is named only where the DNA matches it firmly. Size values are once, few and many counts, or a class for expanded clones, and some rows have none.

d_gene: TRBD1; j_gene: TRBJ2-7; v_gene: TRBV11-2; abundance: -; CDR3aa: CASSFETGDTYEQYF; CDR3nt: TGTGCCAGCAGTTTTGAGACAGGGGATACCTACGAGCAGTACTTC
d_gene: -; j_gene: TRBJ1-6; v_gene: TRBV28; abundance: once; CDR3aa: CASSQESSYNSPLHF; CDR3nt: TGTGCCAGCAGTCAAGAGAGCTCCTATAATTCACCCCTCCACTTT
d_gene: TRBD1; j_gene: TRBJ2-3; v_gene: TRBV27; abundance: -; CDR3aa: CASSPGQGISTQYF; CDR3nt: TGTGCCAGCAGTCCGGGACAGGGAATTAGCACGCAGTATTTT
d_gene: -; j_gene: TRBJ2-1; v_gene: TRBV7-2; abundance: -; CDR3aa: CASSIDRSSYNEQFF; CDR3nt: TGTGCCAGCAGTATAGACCGGAGCTCCTACAATGAGCAGTTCTTC
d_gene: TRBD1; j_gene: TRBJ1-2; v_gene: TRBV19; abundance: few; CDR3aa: CASIRTGENSGGYTF; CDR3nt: TGTGCCAGTATTAGGACAGGGGAAAATTCTGGAGGCTACACCTTC
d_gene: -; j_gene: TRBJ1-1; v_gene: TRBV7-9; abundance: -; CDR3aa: CASSSQGSPEAFF; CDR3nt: TGTGCCAGCAGCTCACAGGGATCCCCTGAAGCTTTCTTT
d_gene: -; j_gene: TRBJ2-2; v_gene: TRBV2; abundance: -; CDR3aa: CASSPQGYTGELFF; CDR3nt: TGTGCCAGCAGCCCCCAGGGTTACACCGGGGAGCTGTTTTTT
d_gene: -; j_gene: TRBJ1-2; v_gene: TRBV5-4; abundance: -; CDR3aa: CASSLVGLDYGYTF; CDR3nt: TGTGCCAGCAGCTTGGTGGGCTTGGACTATGGCTACACCTTC
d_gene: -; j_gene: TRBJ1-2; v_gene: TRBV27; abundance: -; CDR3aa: CASSPQRFAYGYTF; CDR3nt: TGTGCCAGCAGTCCCCAGAGGTTCGCCTATGGCTACACCTTC
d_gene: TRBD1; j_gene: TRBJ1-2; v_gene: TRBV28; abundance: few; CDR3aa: CASSRTGTGDYGYTF; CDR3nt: TGTGCCAGCAGTAGAACCGGGACAGGAGACTATGGCTACACCTTC
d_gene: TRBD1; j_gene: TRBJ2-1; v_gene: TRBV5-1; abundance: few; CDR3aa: CASSFRDREGLDEQFF; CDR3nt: TGCGCCAGCAGCTTCCGGGACAGGGAAGGTCTCGATGAGCAGTTCTTC
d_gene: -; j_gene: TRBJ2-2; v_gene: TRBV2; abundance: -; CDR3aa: CASSGSDTGELFF; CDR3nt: TGTGCCAGCAGTGGGTCAGACACCGGGGAGCTGTTTTTT
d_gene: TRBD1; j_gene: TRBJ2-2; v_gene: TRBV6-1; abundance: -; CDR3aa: CASSRTGVNTGELFF; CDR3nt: TGTGCCAGCAGCCGGACAGGGGTGAACACCGGGGAGCTGTTTTTT
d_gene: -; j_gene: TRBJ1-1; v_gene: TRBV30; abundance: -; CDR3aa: CAWSVYTGNTEAFF; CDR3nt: TGTGCCTGGAGTGTATATACAGGGAACACTGAAGCTTTCTTT
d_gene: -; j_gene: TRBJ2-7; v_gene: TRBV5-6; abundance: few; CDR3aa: CASSSRGSYLYYEQYF; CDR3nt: TGTGCCAGCAGCTCTCGCGGCAGCTACTTATACTACGAGCAGTACTTC
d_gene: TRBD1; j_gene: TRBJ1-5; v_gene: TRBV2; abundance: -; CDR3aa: CASSRQGEEPQHF; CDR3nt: TGTGCCAGCAGTCGACAGGGCGAAGAGCCCCAGCATTTT
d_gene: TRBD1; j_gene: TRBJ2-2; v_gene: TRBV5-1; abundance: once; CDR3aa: CASSLATGANTGELFF; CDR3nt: TGCGCCAGCAGCTTGGCCACAGGGGCGAACACCGGGGAGCTGTTTTTT
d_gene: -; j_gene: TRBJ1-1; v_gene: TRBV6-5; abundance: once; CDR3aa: CASRTTPYTEAFF; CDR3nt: TGTGCCAGCAGAACCACACCGTACACTGAAGCTTTCTTT
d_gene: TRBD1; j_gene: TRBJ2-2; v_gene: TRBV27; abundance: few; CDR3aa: CASSLGQVNTGELFF; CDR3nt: TGTGCCAGCAGTTTGGGACAGGTTAACACCGGGGAGCTGTTTTTT
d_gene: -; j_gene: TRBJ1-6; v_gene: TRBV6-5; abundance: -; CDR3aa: CASSPTAYNSPLHF; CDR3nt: TGTGCCAGCAGCCCGACAGCCTATAATTCACCCCTCCACTTT
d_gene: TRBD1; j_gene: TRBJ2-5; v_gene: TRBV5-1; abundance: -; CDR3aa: CASSVDRGVDEQYF; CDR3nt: TGCGCCAGCAGCGTGGACAGGGGGGTCGATGAGCAGTACTTC
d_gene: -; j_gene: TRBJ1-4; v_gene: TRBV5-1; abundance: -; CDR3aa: CASSFQGQATPNEKLFF; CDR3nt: TGCGCCAGCAGCTTTCAGGGGCAGGCCACTCCAAATGAAAAACTGTTTTTT
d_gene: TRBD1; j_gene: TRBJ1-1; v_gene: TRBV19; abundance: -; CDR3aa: CASRAGQLNTEAFF; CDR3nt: TGTGCCAGTAGGGCGGGACAGCTGAACACTGAAGCTTTCTTT
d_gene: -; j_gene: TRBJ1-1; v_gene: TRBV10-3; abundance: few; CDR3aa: CAIKSDSLNTEAFF; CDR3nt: TGTGCCATCAAATCGGACAGCTTGAACACTGAAGCTTTCTTT
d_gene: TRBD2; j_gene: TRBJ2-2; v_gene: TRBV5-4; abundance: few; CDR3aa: CASSGEGPLGELFF; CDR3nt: TGTGCCAGCAGCGGGGAGGGCCCTCTTGGGGAGCTGTTTTTT
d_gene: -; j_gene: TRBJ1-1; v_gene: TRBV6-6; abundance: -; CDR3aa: CASTRTLNTEAFF; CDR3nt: TGTGCCAGCACCCGGACACTAAACACTGAAGCTTTCTTT
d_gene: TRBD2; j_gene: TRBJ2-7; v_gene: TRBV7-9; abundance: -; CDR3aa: CASSLASAGGLYEQYF; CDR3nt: TGTGCCAGCAGCTTAGCATCAGCGGGGGGCCTCTACGAGCAGTACTTC
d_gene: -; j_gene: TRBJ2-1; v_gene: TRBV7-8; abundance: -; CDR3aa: CASSLDSRNEQFF; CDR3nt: TGTGCCAGCAGCTTAGATTCGCGAAATGAGCAGTTCTTC
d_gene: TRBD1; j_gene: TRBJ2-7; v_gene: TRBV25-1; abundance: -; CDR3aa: CASRRTGEGYEQYF; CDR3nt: TGTGCCAGCAGGAGGACAGGGGAGGGGTACGAGCAGTACTTC
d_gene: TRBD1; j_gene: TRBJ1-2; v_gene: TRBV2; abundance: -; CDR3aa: CASSEATGANYGYTF; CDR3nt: TGTGCCAGCAGTGAGGCGACAGGGGCGAACTATGGCTACACCTTC
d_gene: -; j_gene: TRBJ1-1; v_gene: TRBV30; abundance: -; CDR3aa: CAWRRAAGAFF; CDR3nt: TGTGCCTGGAGACGGGCCGCGGGAGCTTTCTTT
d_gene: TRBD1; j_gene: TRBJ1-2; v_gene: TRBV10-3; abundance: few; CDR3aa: CAISDSDRGLEGYTF; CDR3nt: TGTGCCATCAGTGACTCGGACAGGGGGCTTGAGGGCTACACCTTC
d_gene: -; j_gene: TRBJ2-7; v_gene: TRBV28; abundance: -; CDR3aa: CASSQSDMGGYEQYF; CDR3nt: TGTGCCAGCAGCCAATCCGACATGGGGGGCTACGAGCAGTACTTC
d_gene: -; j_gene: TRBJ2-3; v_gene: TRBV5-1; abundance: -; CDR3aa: CASSQTRGDTQYF; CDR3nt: TGCGCCAGCAGCCAGACTAGGGGCGATACGCAGTATTTT
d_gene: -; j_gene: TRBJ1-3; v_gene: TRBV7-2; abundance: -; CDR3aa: CASSSTWSGNTIYF; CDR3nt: TGTGCCAGCAGCTCAACATGGTCTGGAAACACCATATATTTT
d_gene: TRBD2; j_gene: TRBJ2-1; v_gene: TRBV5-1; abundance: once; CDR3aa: CASSKGLAGVDEQFF; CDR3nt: TGCGCCAGCAGCAAGGGACTAGCGGGAGTTGATGAGCAGTTCTTC
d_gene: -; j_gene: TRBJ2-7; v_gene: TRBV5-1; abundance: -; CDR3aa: CASSQGYEQYF; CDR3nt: TGCGCCAGTAGCCAGGGATACGAGCAGTACTTC
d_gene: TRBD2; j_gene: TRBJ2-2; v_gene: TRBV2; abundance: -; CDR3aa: CASRVLAGMGGELFF; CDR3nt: TGTGCCAGCAGGGTGCTAGCGGGAATGGGCGGGGAGCTGTTTTTT
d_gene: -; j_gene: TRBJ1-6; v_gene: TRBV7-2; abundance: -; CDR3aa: CASSLAGGLYNSPLHF; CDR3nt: TGTGCCAGCAGCTTAGCTGGCGGCCTCTATAATTCACCCCTCCACTTT
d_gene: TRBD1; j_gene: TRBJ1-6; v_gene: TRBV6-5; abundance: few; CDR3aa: CAAKVRQGRGSPLHF; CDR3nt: TGTGCCGCAAAGGTTAGACAGGGCCGGGGTTCACCCCTCCACTTT
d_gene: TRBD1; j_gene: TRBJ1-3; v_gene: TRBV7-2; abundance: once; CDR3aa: CASRGQGTSSGNTIYF; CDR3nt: TGTGCCAGCAGGGGACAGGGTACCTCCTCTGGAAACACCATATATTTT
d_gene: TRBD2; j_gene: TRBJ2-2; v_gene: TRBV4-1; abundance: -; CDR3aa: CASSQADGGAGHTGELFF; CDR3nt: TGCGCCAGCAGCCAAGCCGACGGGGGGGCGGGTCACACCGGGGAGCTGTTTTTT
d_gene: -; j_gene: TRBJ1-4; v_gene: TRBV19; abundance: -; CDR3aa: CASSRDSAGNGEKLFF; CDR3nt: TGTGCCAGTAGTAGAGACTCGGCGGGAAATGGGGAAAAACTGTTTTTT
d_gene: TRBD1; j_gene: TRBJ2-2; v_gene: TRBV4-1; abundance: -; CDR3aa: CASSQEQGAGELFF; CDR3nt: TGCGCCAGCAGCCAAGAACAGGGGGCCGGGGAGCTGTTTTTT
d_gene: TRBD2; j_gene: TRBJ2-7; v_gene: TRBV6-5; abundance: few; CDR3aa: CASSSEREGISEQYF; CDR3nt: TGTGCCAGCTCTAGTGAGCGGGAGGGTATCAGCGAGCAGTACTTC
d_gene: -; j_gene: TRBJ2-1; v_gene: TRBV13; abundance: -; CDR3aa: CASSLDYYNEQFF; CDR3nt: TGTGCCAGCAGCTTAGACTACTACAATGAGCAGTTCTTC
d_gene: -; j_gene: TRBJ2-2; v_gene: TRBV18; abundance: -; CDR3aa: CASSLGGGELFF; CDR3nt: TGTGCCAGCTCACTCGGAGGAGGGGAGCTGTTTTTT
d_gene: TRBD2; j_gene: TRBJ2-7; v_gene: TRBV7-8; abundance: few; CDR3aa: CASSPSGTSRYEQYF; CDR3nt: TGTGCCAGCAGCCCCTCCGGGACTAGCAGATACGAGCAGTACTTC